This T cell receptor beta chain is from a study of glioma-infiltrating T cells. This clonotype was seen only once. The antigen remains undetermined. At one end, the junction sequence differs from germline, possibly due to a read error. The iRepertoire nested amplicon-rescue multiplex PCR amplified TCR alpha and beta CDR3s from RNA. A single record per CDR3 protein comes from TCRdb applying MiXCR to the multiplex PCR reads. The profile shows roughly 200,000 distinct CDR3 sequences, around 40% of them singletons. There are 16 residues in the CDR3. Germline CDR1 SNHLY, CDR2 FYNNEI. Study-level points and caveats: Gliomas, especially low-grade, showed above-expected tissue-blood divergence; non-neoplastic patients showed below. Tissue and blood shared very few CDR3 sequences.

This chain connects TRBV2 to TRBJ1-5, with no clear D. This clonotype was obtained from a human donor with low-grade glioma or glioblastoma, undergoing nonglioma brain surgery, or in good health (not recorded which). The material sequenced was glioma tissue, nonneoplastic brain tissue, or PBMCs (not recorded which). This CDR3 is CASSQDPGNSNQPQDF. In DNA, the CDR3 is TGCGCCAGCAGCCAAGATCCGGGGAATAGCAATCAGCCCCAGGATTTT.